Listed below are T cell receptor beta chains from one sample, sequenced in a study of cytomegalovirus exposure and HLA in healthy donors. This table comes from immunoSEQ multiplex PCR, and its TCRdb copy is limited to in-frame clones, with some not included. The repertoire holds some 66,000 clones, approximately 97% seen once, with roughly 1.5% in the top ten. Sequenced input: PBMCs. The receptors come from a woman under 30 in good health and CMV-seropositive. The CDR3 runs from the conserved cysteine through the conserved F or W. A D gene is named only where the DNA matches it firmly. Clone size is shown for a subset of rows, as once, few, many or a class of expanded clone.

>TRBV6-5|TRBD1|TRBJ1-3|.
TGTGCCAGCAGTCTTACAGGGGTGACTGGAAACACCATATATTTT
CASSLTGVTGNTIYF
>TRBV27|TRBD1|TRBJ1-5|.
TGTGCCAGCAGTGGGGGACAGGGGAGCAATCAGCCCCAGCATTTT
CASSGGQGSNQPQHF
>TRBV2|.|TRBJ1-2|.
TGTGCCAGCATGACCCTGGGGGCAGGGAACTATGGCTACACCTTC
CASMTLGAGNYGYTF
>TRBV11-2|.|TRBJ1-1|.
TGTGCCAGCAGCTTAATGCTTGGAGCGGTGAACACTGAAGCTTTCTTT
CASSLMLGAVNTEAFF
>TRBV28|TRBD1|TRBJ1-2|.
TGTGCCAGCAGAATACAGGGGGGGAGGTATGGCTACACCTTC
CASRIQGGRYGYTF
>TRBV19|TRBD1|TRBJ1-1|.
TGTGCCAGTAGTCAAGCAGGGGGCGCTTTTGCTTTCTTT
CASSQAGGAFAFF
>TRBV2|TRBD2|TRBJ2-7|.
TGTGCCAGCAGCCCGGGACTACTGTACGAGCAGTACTTC
CASSPGLLYEQYF
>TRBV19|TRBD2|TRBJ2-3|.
TGTGCCAGTAGCGGGACTAGCGGTGAGGGAGATACGCAGTATTTT
CASSGTSGEGDTQYF
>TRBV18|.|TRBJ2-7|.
TGTGCCAGCTCACCAATACCCGACACCTACGAGCAGTACTTC
CASSPIPDTYEQYF
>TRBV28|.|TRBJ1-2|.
TGTGCCAGCAGTTTCCAGGGTCGCTCCGCAACTCAGGATGGCTACACCTTC
CASSFQGRSATQDGYTF
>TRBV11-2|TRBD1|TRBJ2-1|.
TGTGCCAGCAGCCCTCAGGGGGCCAACTACAATGAGCAGTTCTTC
CASSPQGANYNEQFF
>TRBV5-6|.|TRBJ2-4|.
TGTGCCAGCAGCTTCAGGACAGCCCTAGCCAAAAACATTCAGTACTTC
CASSFRTALAKNIQYF
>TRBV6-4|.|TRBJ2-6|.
TGTGCCAGCAGTAGAGAGGACTCTGGGGCCAACGTCCTGACTTTC
CASSREDSGANVLTF
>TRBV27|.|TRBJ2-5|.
TGTGCCAGCAGTGGACAGCGCCAAGAGACCCAGTACTTC
CASSGQRQETQYF
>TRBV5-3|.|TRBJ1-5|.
TGTGCCAGAAGCCCTATCGCGTACGGGAGGGATAGCAATCAGCCCCAGCATTTT
CARSPIAYGRDSNQPQHF
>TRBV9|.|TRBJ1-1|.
TGTGCCAGCAGCGTATTGGGGGGGTCTAGGGACACTGAAGCTTTCTTT
CASSVLGGSRDTEAFF
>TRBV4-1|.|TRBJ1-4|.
TGCGCCAGCAGCCAAGACGTAACAGGGAATGAAAAACTGTTTTTT
CASSQDVTGNEKLFF
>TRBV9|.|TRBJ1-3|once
TGTGCCAGCAGCGCAAGACAGGGAAACACCATATATTTT
CASSARQGNTIYF
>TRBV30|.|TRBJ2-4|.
TGTGCCTGGAGTGTAAATTTAGGCAGGGGTAAAGCCAAAAACATTCAGTACTTC
CAWSVNLGRGKAKNIQYF
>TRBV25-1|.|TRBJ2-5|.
TGTGCCAGCAGCTCTGACAAAGAGACCCAGTACTTC
CASSSDKETQYF
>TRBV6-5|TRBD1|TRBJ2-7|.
TGTGCCAGCAAGAGGACAGGGAATGGCTACGAGCAGTACTTC
CASKRTGNGYEQYF
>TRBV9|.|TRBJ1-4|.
TGTGCCAGCAGCGTAGAATTGGGGCTATCAGATGAAAAACTGTTTTTT
CASSVELGLSDEKLFF
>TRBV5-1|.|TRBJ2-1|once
TGCGCCAGCAGCTTGGGCCAGGGAGGAGAGCAGTTCTTC
CASSLGQGGEQFF
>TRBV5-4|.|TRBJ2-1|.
TGTGCCAGCAGCCTTAATCCGCGGAGCTCCTACAATGAGCAGTTCTTC
CASSLNPRSSYNEQFF
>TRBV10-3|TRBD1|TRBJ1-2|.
TGTGCCATCAGTGAGTCCTACGGACAGGGGGCGGACTATGGCTACACCTTC
CAISESYGQGADYGYTF
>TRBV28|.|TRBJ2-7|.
TGTGCCAGGGGGGGATACGAGCAGTACTTC
CARGGYEQYF
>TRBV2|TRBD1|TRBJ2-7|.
TGTGCCAGCGGCAGGACAGGGCCCTACGAGCAGTACTTC
CASGRTGPYEQYF
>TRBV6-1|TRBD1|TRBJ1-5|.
TGTGCCAGCAGTGCCCAGCACCTCGACAGGGTAAAACAGCCCCAGCATTTT
CASSAQHLDRVKQPQHF
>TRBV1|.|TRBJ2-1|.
TGCACCAGCAGCCAAGACACAGGATACAATGAGCAGTTCTTC
CTSSQDTGYNEQFF
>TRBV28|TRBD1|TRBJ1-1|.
TGTGCCAGCAGCGGACAGGGGGCTCGGCAATTTGAAGCTTTCTTT
CASSGQGARQFEAFF
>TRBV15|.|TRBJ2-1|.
TGTGCCACCAGCAGACAGGAGGGACCTTACAATGAGCAGTTCTTC
CATSRQEGPYNEQFF
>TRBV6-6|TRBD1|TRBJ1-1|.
TGTGCCAGCAGCCGAGGGGGCGTGAACACTGAAGCTTTCTTT
CASSRGGVNTEAFF
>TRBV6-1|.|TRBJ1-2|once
TGTGCCAGCAGTGAGAGGGAGCTTTTTCCGAACGGCGGCTACACCTTC
CASSERELFPNGGYTF
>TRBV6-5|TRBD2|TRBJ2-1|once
TGTGCCAGCAGGACCGGGACTAGCTTTGAGCAGTTCTTC
CASRTGTSFEQFF
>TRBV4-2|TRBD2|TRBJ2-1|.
TGTGCCAGCAGCCAAGATACCAGCGGGAGTGGCAATGAGCAGTTCTTC
CASSQDTSGSGNEQFF
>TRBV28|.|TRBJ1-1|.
TGTGCCAGCAGTTTAACGGTTTCCACCACTGAAGCTTTCTTT
CASSLTVSTTEAFF
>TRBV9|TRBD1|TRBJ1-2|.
TGTGCCAGCAGCGTACTACCCGACAGGGGATCCTTGGGCTACACCTTC
CASSVLPDRGSLGYTF